One sample yielded the 26 T cell receptor beta chains listed below, sequenced in a study of cytomegalovirus exposure and HLA in healthy donors. Profiled with immunoSEQ multiplex PCR; TCRdb holds only in-frame clones, not every one. Counted here are some 120,000 clones, under 90% occurring once; the ten biggest clones make up around 3.5%. Source material: PBMCs. Receptor source: a man between 25 and 39 years old in good health and CMV-seronegative.

This clone was observed a single time. The chain joins TRBV6-5 to TRBJ1-3; possibly TRBD1 for D (6 bases). From germline, CDR1 is MNHEY and CDR2 SVGAGI. The CDR3 extends over 15 amino acids. V shed 6 bases and J shed 6 bases, with 18 bases lying between them. The CDR3 DNA follows: TGTGCCAGCAGCCGTACCGGGACATCGAAAAACACCATATATTTT. Protein sequence: CASSRTGTSKNTIYF.

V usage is TRBV19 and J usage is TRBJ1-2, with D unclear. This CDR3 has 14 residues. The ends were cut back, 4 bases at V and 5 bases at J, with 14 bases in the middle. The germline gives CDR1 LNHDA, CDR2 SQIVND (reference sequence). The CDR3 region has the DNA TGTGCCAGTAGTACAGGAGGGTCTCAGTATGGCTACACCTTC. Residues: CASSTGGSQYGYTF. Together with reference TRBV19 and TRBJ1-2, the CDR3 gives the full variable domain: DGGITQSPKYLFRKEGQNVTLSCEQNLNHDAMYWYRQDPGQGLRLIYYSQIVNDFQKGDIAEGYSVSREKKESFPLTVTSAQKNPTAFYLCASSTGGSQYGYTFGSGTRLTVV.

V usage is TRBV27 and J usage is TRBJ1-1; D is perhaps TRBD1 (5 bases). The CDR3 is 13 amino acids. V was pared by 6 bases and J by 1 base, with 9 bases between. In germline, CDR1 is MNHEY, CDR2 SMNVEV (reference sequence). This CDR3 is CASRQGGNTEAFF. DNA of the CDR3: TGTGCCAGCAGGCAGGGAGGGAACACTGAAGCTTTCTTT.

The chain links TRBV11-3 to TRBJ2-3; TRBD2 matches 7 bases. The germline V gene has CDR1 SGHNT and CDR2 YENEEA. J gave up 2 bases and V 1 base, and 9 bases lay outside the gene matches. This CDR3 region has 17 residues. CDR3 bases: TGTGCCAGCAGCTTAGGGGAACCTAGCGGTCCCACAGATACGCAGTATTTT. It specifies CASSLGEPSGPTDTQYF. Combining the CDR3 with reference TRBV11-3 and TRBJ2-3 gives the whole variable domain EAGVVQSPRYKIIEKKQPVAFWCNPISGHNTLYWYLQNLGQGPELLIRYENEEAVDDSQLPKDRFSAERLKGVDSTLKIQPAELGDSAVYLCASSLGEPSGPTDTQYFGPGTRLTVL.

The gene calls are TRBV28 and TRBJ1-1; TRBD1 matches 8 bases. The germline V gene encodes CDR1 MDHEN and CDR2 SYDVKM. With 5 bases clipped from V and 5 bases from J, the junction kept 7 bases outside the gene matches. The CDR3 is made up of 14 amino acids. The CDR3 here is CASSPHRGGTEAFF. The CDR3 coding sequence is TGTGCCAGCAGTCCACACAGGGGGGGAACTGAAGCTTTCTTT. The full variable domain, rest sourced from reference TRBV28 and TRBJ1-1, is DVKVTQSSRYLVKRTGEKVFLECVQDMDHENMFWYRQDPGLGLRLIYFSYDVKMKEKGDIPEGYSVSREKKERFSLILESASTNQTSMYLCASSPHRGGTEAFFGQGTRLTVV.

The V call is TRBV7-8, the J call TRBJ2-7, with TRBD2 as a possible D gene (6 bases). CDR3 size: 16 residues. Germline V gene sequence: CDR1 SGHVS, CDR2 FQNEAQ. Trimming stripped 1 base from V and 2 bases from J, with 15 bases between. The CDR3 nucleotides read TGTGCCAGCAGCTTAGATCCTAGCGCCTTAACCTACGAGCAGTACTTC. It codes for CASSLDPSALTYEQYF.

The V call is TRBV27, the J call TRBJ1-2, with D possibly being TRBD1 (6 bases). The germline gives CDR1 MNHEY, CDR2 SMNVEV (reference sequence). The CDR3 covers 17 residues. V dropped 2 bases and J dropped 3 bases, with 19 bases sitting between them. This chain's CDR3 is CASSLRGGAGIDYGYTF. The CDR3 DNA is TGTGCCAGCAGTTTAAGGGGGGGAGCGGGAATTGACTATGGCTACACCTTC.

This clone is a singleton in its sample. At the DNA level, this CDR3 is encoded by other sequences in the same sample as well. The chain uses TRBV6-5 and TRBJ2-3; 13 positions match TRBD2. The V and J ends lost 5 bases and 6 bases, in that order; junction bases with no gene match: 5. The CDR3 totals 15 residues. Germline values: CDR1 MNHEY, CDR2 SVGAGI. CDR3 region: CASSLLAGGRDTQYF. Here the CDR3 DNA reads TGTGCCAGCAGTCTACTAGCGGGGGGGAGGGATACGCAGTATTTT.

This chain connects TRBV9 to TRBJ1-1, with 12 bases matching TRBD1. CDR1 is SGDLS and CDR2 is YYNGEE in the germline V gene. This CDR3 has 17 amino acids. V was clipped by 0 bases and J by 3 bases; unmatched bases: 6. CDR3 nucleotide sequence: TGTGCCAGCAGCGTAGGGGACAGGGGGCTTGTGTACACTGAAGCTTTCTTT. This sequence encodes CASSVGDRGLVYTEAFF.

The rearrangement uses TRBV7-3 and TRBJ2-2; no clear D. With 1 base removed from V and 2 bases from J, the gap between germline ends came to 11 bases. The CDR3 has 16 amino acids. Germline V lookup: CDR1 SGHTA, CDR2 FQGTGA. The CDR3 nucleotides are TGTGCCAGCAGCTTAATGGGCAGCCTAAACACCGGGGAGCTGTTTTTT. It specifies CASSLMGSLNTGELFF.

The V call is TRBV5-4, the J call TRBJ2-7; 11 bases align to TRBD1. Trimming at V came to 4 bases and at J to 5 bases, leaving 5 bases not matched to a gene. The V gene's germline CDR1 is SGHNT and CDR2 YYREEE (reference sequence). The CDR3 sequence is 14 residues long. The CDR3 region is CASSRDRGFDEQYF. DNA for the CDR3: TGTGCCAGCAGCAGGGACAGGGGGTTCGACGAGCAGTACTTC.

The rearrangement joins TRBV6-5 to TRBJ1-2, with D perhaps TRBD1 (6 bases). This CDR3 spans 13 amino acids. Germline values: CDR1 MNHEY, CDR2 SVGAGI. Trimming stripped 6 bases from V and 8 bases from J, with 16 bases between. CDR3 protein: CASSPTGFNGYTF. In DNA form, the CDR3 reads TGTGCCAGCAGCCCGACAGGATTCAACGGCTACACCTTC.

This chain joins TRBV11-3 and TRBJ2-5, with 8 positions matching TRBD2. The ends lost 1 base at V and 4 bases at J; junction bases unmatched: 8. Germline V CDR1 and CDR2: SGHNT, YENEEA. The CDR3 covers 16 residues. CDR3 coding DNA: TGTGCCAGCAGCTTAGGGGTCGGGGGGGCCGCAGAGACCCAGTACTTC. Its protein is CASSLGVGGAAETQYF.

The genes are TRBV18 and TRBJ1-2; unclear D gene. The CDR3 length is 14 residues. Trimming shortened V by 3 bases and J by 5 bases, and 13 bases separated the two germline ends. CDR1 and CDR2 from the germline V gene are KGHSH and LQKENI. The CDR3 spells CASSPEGLGYGYTF. The DNA of the CDR3 is TGTGCCAGCTCACCTGAGGGTCTGGGGTATGGCTACACCTTC.

The J gene is TRBJ2-7, the V gene TRBV7-9; perhaps TRBD2 as D (5 bases). This CDR3 region has 12 residues. Germline CDR1 and CDR2: SEHNR and FQNEAQ (reference sequence). V was pared by 2 bases and J by 7 bases, with 9 bases between. The CDR3, as DNA: TGTGCCAGCAGCTTATTTACGGGGGAGCAGTACTTC. Translated: CASSLFTGEQYF.

This clone has a single count. The rearrangement joins TRBV5-1 to TRBJ2-1; the match to TRBD1 covers 7 bases. Germline V gene data show CDR1 as SGHRS and CDR2 as YFSETQ. This CDR3 region has 16 residues. V shed 2 bases, J shed 0 bases, and the junction held 5 bases outside the gene matches. The CDR3 coding sequence is TGCGCCAGCAGCTTCGGGGACAGTGCCTCCTACAATGAGCAGTTCTTC. Translated: CASSFGDSASYNEQFF.

The chain is built from TRBV5-1 and TRBJ2-7, with D possibly being TRBD1 (5 bases). The CDR3 consists of 13 residues. Trimming shortened V by 5 bases and J by 1 base, and 10 bases separated the two germline ends. Per the germline V gene, CDR1 is SGHRS and CDR2 is YFSETQ. CDR3 sequence reads: CASSSTGSYEQYF. As DNA, the CDR3 is TGCGCCAGCAGTTCCACAGGATCCTACGAGCAGTACTTC.

CDR3: CASSKTGYNEQFF. CDR3 bases: TGTGCCAGCAGCAAAACAGGGTACAATGAGCAGTTCTTC. The chain has TRBV7-8 and TRBJ2-1, with D maybe TRBD1 (6 bases). The length of the CDR3 is 13 residues. Germline CDR1 reads SGHVS; CDR2 reads FQNEAQ. Trimming pared 5 bases from V and 4 bases from J, leaving 9 bases between.

The chain uses TRBV6-5 and TRBJ2-3; 13 bases line up with TRBD2. Germline lookup yields CDR1 MNHEY and CDR2 SVGAGI. Trimming removed 7 bases from V and 10 bases from J; junction bases left unmatched: 11. CDR3 size: 15 residues. CDR3 nucleotide sequence: TGTGCCAGCACCTCGGGACTAGCGGGGTCTTGGGCGCAGTATTTT. Amino acid sequence: CASTSGLAGSWAQYF.

This sequence joins TRBV29-1 and TRBJ1-4; 7 positions match TRBD1. This CDR3 contains 13 residues. V trimming: 7 bases; J trimming: 8 bases; junction bases outside the gene matches: 10. Germline loops: CDR1 SQVTM, CDR2 ANQGSEA. CDR3 protein: CSAAKGAGEKLFF. The CDR3 DNA reads as TGCAGCGCTGCAAAGGGGGCGGGGGAAAAACTGTTTTTT.

Turning to this clone: The conserved closing phenylalanine or tryptophan is absent in this CDR3, likely reflecting a read error. It is unclear where the CDR3 begins or ends on the DNA, so no DNA is shown, and the CDR3 is as TCRdb lists it. This chain's CDR3 is CASSAQRGL. This chain joins TRBV4-1 and TRBJ1-1; the listed D gene, TRBD1, was not tested against the DNA. Germline V gives CDR1 MGHRA, CDR2 YSYEKL. The CDR3 region is 9 residues in length, termini included.

CDR3 region: CASSLTHSYGYTF. The CDR3 region has the DNA TGTGCCAGCAGCTTAACCCACAGCTATGGCTACACCTTC. V usage is TRBV6-6 and J usage is TRBJ1-2, with D unresolved. Germline loops: CDR1 MNHNY, CDR2 SVGAGI (reference sequence). V was shortened by 6 bases and J by 4 bases, with 12 bases between the two germline ends. The CDR3 runs to 13 residues.

The J gene is TRBJ1-6, the V gene TRBV14; no definite D call. The germline V gene has CDR1 SGHDN and CDR2 FVKESK. V was trimmed by 4 bases and J by 5 bases, leaving 12 bases between them. This CDR3 has 15 amino acids. The DNA of the CDR3 is TGTGCCAGCAGCCTAGGGAGCGTAAATAATTCACCCCTCCACTTT. It encodes CASSLGSVNNSPLHF. Variable domain in full (rest from reference TRBV14 and TRBJ1-6): EAGVTQFPSHSVIEKGQTVTLRCDPISGHDNLYWYRRVMGKEIKFLLHFVKESKQDESGMPNNRFLAERTGGTYSTLKVQPAELEDSGVYFCASSLGSVNNSPLHFGNGTRLTVT.

This chain joins TRBV7-3 and TRBJ2-1; weak D call: TRBD2 (6 bases). Germline CDR1 SGHTA, CDR2 FQGTGA. The CDR3 is 14 residues long. Trimming stripped 1 base from V and 6 bases from J, with 10 bases between. In DNA, the CDR3 is TGTGCCAGCAGCTTAAGAAGTAGCGGCAATGAGCAGTTCTTC. Amino acids: CASSLRSSGNEQFF.

The genes are TRBV28 and TRBJ1-2, with D unresolved. The CDR3 loop spans 14 amino acids. Deletions cut 8 bases from V and 6 bases from J, with 19 bases between. Germline V gene data show CDR1 as MDHEN and CDR2 as SYDVKM. The CDR3 loop is CASLPVSEAHGYTF. DNA of the CDR3: TGTGCCAGCCTTCCGGTGTCGGAGGCGCATGGCTACACCTTC.

This clone appeared a single time. V usage is TRBV5-1 and J usage is TRBJ2-3, with D possibly being TRBD2 (6 bases). Trimming took off 2 bases at V and 6 bases at J, with 19 bases between the two ends. Germline values: CDR1 SGHRS, CDR2 YFSETQ. There are 16 residues in the CDR3. The CDR3 sequence is CASSLGAGLLSDTQYF. The CDR3 DNA is TGCGCCAGCAGCTTAGGGGCGGGGTTGCTTTCGGATACGCAGTATTTT.